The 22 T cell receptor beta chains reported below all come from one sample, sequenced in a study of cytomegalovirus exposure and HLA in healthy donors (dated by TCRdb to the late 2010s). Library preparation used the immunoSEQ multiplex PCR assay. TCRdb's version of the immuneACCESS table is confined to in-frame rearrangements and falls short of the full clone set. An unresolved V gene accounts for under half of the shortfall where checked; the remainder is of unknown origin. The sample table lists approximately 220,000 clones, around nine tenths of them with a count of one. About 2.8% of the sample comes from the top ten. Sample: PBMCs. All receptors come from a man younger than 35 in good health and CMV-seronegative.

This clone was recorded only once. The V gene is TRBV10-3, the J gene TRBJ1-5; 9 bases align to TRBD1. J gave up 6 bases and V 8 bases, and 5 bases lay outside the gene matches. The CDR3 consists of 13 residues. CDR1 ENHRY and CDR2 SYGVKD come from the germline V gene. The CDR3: CAIAGTGPQPQHF. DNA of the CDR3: TGTGCCATCGCCGGGACAGGGCCTCAGCCCCAGCATTTT.

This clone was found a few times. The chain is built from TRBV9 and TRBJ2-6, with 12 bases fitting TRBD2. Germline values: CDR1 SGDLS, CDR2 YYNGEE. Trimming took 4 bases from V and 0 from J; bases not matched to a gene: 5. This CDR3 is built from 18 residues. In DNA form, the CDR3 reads TGTGCCAGCAGCCCGAGACTAGCGGGAGCCTCTGGGGCCAACGTCCTGACTTTC. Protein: CASSPRLAGASGANVLTF. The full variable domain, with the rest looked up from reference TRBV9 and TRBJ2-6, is DSGVTQTPKHLITATGQRVTLRCSPRSGDLSVYWYQQSLDQGLQFLIQYYNGEERAKGNILERFSAQQFPDLHSELNLSSLELGDSALYFCASSPRLAGASGANVLTFGAGSRLTVL.

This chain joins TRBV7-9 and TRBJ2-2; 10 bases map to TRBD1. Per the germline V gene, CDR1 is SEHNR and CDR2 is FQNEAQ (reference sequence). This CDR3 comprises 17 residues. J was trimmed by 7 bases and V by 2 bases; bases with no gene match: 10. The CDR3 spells CASSLTRGQGRNGELFF. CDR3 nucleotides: TGTGCCAGCAGCTTAACTAGGGGACAGGGGAGAAACGGGGAGCTGTTTTTT.

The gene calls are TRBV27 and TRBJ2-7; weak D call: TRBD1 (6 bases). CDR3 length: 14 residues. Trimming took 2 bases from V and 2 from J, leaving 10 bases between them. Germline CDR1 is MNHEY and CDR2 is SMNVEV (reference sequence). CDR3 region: CASSLRTAAYEQYF. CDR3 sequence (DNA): TGTGCCAGCAGTTTACGGACAGCCGCCTACGAGCAGTACTTC.

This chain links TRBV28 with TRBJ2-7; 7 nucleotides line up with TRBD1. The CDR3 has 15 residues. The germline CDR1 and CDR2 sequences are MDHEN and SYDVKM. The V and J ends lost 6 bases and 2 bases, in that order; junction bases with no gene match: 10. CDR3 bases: TGTGCCAGCAGCCTCTCCAGGGGGATTGCCTACGAGCAGTACTTC. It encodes CASSLSRGIAYEQYF.

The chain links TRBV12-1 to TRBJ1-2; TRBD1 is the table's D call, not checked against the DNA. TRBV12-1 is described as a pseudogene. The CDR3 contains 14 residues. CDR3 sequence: CASSFETGAGGYTF. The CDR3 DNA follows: TGTGCCAGCAGCTTTGAGACAGGGGCAGGAGGCTACACCTTC.

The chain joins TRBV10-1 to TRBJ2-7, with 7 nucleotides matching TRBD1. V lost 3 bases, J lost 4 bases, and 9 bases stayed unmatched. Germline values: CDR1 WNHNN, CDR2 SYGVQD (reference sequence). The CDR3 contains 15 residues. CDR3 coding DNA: TGCGCCAGCAGTGATCTAACAGGGGATGGATACGAGCAGTACTTC. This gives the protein CASSDLTGDGYEQYF.

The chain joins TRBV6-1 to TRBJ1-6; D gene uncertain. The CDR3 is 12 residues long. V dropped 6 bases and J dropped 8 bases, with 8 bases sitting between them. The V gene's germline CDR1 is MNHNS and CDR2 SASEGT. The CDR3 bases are TGTGCCAGCAGGGTCCAGGATTCACCCCTCCACTTT. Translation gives CASRVQDSPLHF.

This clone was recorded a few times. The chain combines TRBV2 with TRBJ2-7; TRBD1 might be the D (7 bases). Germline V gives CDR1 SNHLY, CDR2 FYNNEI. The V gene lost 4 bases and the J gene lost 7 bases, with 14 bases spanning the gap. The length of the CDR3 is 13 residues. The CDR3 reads CASSVDRRGEQYF. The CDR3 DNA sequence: TGTGCCAGCAGTGTGGACAGGAGGGGGGAGCAGTACTTC. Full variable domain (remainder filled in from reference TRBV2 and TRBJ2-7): EPEVTQTPSHQVTQMGQEVILRCVPISNHLYFYWYRQILGQKVEFLVSFYNNEISEKSEIFDDQFSVERPDGSNFTLKIRSTKLEDSAMYFCASSVDRRGEQYFGPGTRLTVT.

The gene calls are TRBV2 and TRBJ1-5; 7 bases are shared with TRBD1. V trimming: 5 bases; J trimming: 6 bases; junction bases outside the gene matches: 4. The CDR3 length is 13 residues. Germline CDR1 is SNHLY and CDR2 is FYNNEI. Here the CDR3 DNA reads TGTGCCAGCAGTATACGGACAGGTCAGCCCCAGCATTTT. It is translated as CASSIRTGQPQHF.

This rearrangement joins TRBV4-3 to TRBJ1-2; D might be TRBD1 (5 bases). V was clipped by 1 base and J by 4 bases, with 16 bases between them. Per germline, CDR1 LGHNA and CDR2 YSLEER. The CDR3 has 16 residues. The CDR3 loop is CASSQVSGRAFYGYTF. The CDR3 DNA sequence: TGCGCCAGCAGCCAAGTTAGTGGCAGGGCCTTCTATGGCTACACCTTC.

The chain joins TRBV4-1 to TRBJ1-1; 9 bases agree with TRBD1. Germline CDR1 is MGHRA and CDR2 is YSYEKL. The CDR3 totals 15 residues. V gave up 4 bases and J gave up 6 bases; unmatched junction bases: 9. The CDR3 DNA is TGCGCCAGCAGCCCCACAGGGGGCCCAGGCCCTGAAGCTTTCTTT. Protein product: CASSPTGGPGPEAFF.

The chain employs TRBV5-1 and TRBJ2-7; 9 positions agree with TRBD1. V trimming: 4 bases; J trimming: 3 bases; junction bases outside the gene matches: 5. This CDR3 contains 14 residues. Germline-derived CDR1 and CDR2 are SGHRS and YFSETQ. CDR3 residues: CASSRTGADYEQYF. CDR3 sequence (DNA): TGCGCCAGCAGCCGGACAGGGGCCGACTACGAGCAGTACTTC.

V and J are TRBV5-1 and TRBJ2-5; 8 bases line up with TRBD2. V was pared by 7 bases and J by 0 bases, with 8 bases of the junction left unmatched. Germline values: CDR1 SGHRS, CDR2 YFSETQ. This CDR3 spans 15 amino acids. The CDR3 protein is CASHSLSGNQETQYF. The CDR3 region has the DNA TGCGCCAGCCACTCCCTTAGCGGGAACCAAGAGACCCAGTACTTC.

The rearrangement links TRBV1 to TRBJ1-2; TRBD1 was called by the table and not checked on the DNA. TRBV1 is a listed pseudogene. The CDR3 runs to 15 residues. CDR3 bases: TGCACCAGCAGCCCACCTAAGAGGACAGGGATAGGCTACACCTTC. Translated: CTSSPPKRTGIGYTF.

The CDR3 is CASSLIGGSTDTQYF. The CDR3 bases are TGTGCCAGCAGCTTAATCGGGGGATCCACAGATACGCAGTATTTT. The chain carries TRBV7-3 and TRBJ2-3; a possible D gene is TRBD2 (6 bases). Germline V gene data show CDR1 as SGHTA and CDR2 as FQGTGA. The CDR3 runs to 15 residues. The V and J ends lost 1 base and 2 bases respectively, with 10 bases between them.

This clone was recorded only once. CDR3 loop: CASSWLAGSEQYF. The CDR3 DNA sequence: TGTGCCAGTAGTTGGCTAGCGGGTTCCGAGCAGTACTTC. The V gene is TRBV19, the J gene TRBJ2-7, with 8 bases matching TRBD2. The V and J ends lost 5 bases and 6 bases, in that order; junction bases with no gene match: 6. Germline V gives CDR1 LNHDA, CDR2 SQIVND (reference sequence). CDR3 size: 13 residues.

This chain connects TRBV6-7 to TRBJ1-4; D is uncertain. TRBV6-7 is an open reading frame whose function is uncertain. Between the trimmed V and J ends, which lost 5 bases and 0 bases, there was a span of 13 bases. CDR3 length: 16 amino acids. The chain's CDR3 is CASSTFAGATNEKLFF. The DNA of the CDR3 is TGTGCCAGCAGTACCTTTGCGGGCGCAACTAATGAAAAACTGTTTTTT.

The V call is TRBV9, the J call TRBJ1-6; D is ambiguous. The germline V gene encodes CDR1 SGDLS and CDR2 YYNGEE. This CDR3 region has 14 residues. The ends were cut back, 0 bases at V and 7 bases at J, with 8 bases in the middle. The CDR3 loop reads CASSVVEGNSPLHF. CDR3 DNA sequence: TGTGCCAGCAGCGTAGTAGAGGGAAATTCACCCCTCCACTTT.

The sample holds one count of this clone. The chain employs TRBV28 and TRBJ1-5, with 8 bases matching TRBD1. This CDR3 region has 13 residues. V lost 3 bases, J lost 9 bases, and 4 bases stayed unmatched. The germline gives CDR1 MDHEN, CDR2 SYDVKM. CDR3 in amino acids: CASSFRQGWPQHF. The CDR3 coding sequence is TGTGCCAGCAGTTTTCGACAGGGGTGGCCCCAGCATTTT. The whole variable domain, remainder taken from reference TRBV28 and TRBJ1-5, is DVKVTQSSRYLVKRTGEKVFLECVQDMDHENMFWYRQDPGLGLRLIYFSYDVKMKEKGDIPEGYSVSREKKERFSLILESASTNQTSMYLCASSFRQGWPQHFGDGTRLSIL.

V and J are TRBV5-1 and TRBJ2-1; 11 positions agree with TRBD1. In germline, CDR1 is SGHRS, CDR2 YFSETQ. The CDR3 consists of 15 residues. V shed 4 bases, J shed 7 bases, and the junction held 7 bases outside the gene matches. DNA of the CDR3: TGCGCCAGCAGCCCGGGACAGGGGGATTGGAATGAGCAGTTCTTC. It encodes CASSPGQGDWNEQFF.

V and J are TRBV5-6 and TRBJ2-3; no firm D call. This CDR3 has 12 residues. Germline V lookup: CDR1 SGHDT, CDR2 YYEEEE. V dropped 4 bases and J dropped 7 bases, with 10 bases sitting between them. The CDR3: CASSPERNTQYF. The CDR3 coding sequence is TGTGCCAGCAGCCCGGAGAGGAATACGCAGTATTTT.